The 24 T cell receptor beta chains listed next were all sequenced from one sample in a study of T cell repertoires in cytomegalovirus infection. From the reads, TCRdb called clonotypes with MiXCR, one entry per CDR3 protein. The sample contains a few hundred thousand distinct CDR3 sequences, just under 40% of which appear only once. No antigens are known for them. This material consisted of cultured PBMCs, taken from culture after CMV antigen stimulation. The receptors derive from a human donor in good health (CMV status not recorded). Some clones in this sample may be carry-over from other donors' samples.

This clonotype occurred a few times. The chain is built from TRBV7-9 and TRBJ2-1, with 9 bases matching TRBD1. After removal of 2 bases from V and 7 bases from J, the junction contained 6 bases not matched to a gene. The CDR3 runs 15 residues. Germline assignment: CDR1 SEHNR and CDR2 FQNEAQ (reference sequence). The CDR3 DNA sequence: TGTGCCAGCAGCTTATGGGACAGGGTCGGAAATGAGCAGTTCTTC. Translation: CASSLWDRVGNEQFF.

This sequence joins TRBV5-1 and TRBJ2-3, with 9 nucleotides matching TRBD1. CDR3 length: 18 amino acids. With 4 bases clipped from V and 4 bases from J, the junction kept 16 bases outside the gene matches. The germline V gene has CDR1 SGHRS and CDR2 YFSETQ. In DNA form, the CDR3 reads TGCGCCAGCAGCCCCTCGGGGCGTCGACAGGGGGGATCAGATACGCAGTATTTT. Translating it yields CASSPSGRRQGGSDTQYF.

J is TRBJ1-1 and V is TRBV19; no reliable D call. CDR3 size: 14 residues. Germline V lookup: CDR1 LNHDA, CDR2 SQIVND (reference sequence). V was shortened by 5 bases and J by 1 base, with 11 bases between the two germline ends. CDR3: CASSYAPWNTEAFF. In DNA form, the CDR3 reads TGTGCCAGTAGTTATGCTCCCTGGAACACTGAAGCTTTCTTT.

This clonotype was detected only a few times. The chain recombines TRBV7-8 with TRBJ1-2, with D maybe TRBD1 (6 bases). The germline CDR1 and CDR2 sequences are SGHVS and FQNEAQ. CDR3 length equals 12 residues. V shed 5 bases and J shed 8 bases, with 12 bases lying between them. The CDR3 DNA follows: TGTGCCAGCAGCGACTCAGGGGCCGGCTACACCTTC. It is translated as CASSDSGAGYTF.

The chain couples TRBV20-1 to TRBJ2-3, with D unresolved. Trimming shortened V by 7 bases and J by 1 base, and 6 bases separated the two germline ends. CDR3 length equals 11 residues. Germline CDR1 and CDR2: DFQATT and SNEGSKA (reference sequence). The CDR3 DNA reads TGCAGTGGAGGCCGCACAGATACGCAGTATTTT. It translates to CSGGRTDTQYF.

The chain employs TRBV11-2 and TRBJ1-4; D is perhaps TRBD1 (5 bases). V lost 5 bases, J lost 0 bases, and 10 bases lay in between. CDR3 length: 15 residues. CDR1 and CDR2 (germline): SGHAT, FQNNGV. The DNA for the CDR3 is TGTGCCAGCAGCACCGCGGGGGCAACTAATGAAAAACTGTTTTTT. Its protein is CASSTAGATNEKLFF.

This clonotype was counted only a few times. The rearrangement joins TRBV28 to TRBJ2-5; D is perhaps TRBD1 (6 bases). V dropped 5 bases and J dropped 3 bases, with 16 bases sitting between them. Germline-derived CDR1 and CDR2 are MDHEN and SYDVKM. The CDR3 spans 15 residues. In DNA form, the CDR3 reads TGTGCCAGCAGTCGATCGGGGACACCAGAAGAGACCCAGTACTTC. Residues: CASSRSGTPEETQYF.

The chain links TRBV4-1 to TRBJ1-2; 9 bases line up with TRBD1. V shed 1 base and J 1 base; nucleotides not matched to a gene: 1. The CDR3 is 15 residues long. Germline CDR1 reads MGHRA; CDR2 reads YSYEKL. The CDR3 spells CASSQVGQGNYGYTF. DNA for the CDR3: TGCGCCAGCAGCCAAGTGGGACAGGGTAACTATGGCTACACCTTC.

The rearrangement uses TRBV12-3 or TRBV12-4 and TRBJ1-2; D is unresolved. The CDR3 contains 13 residues. V dropped 3 bases and J dropped 2 bases, with 7 bases sitting between them. This CDR3 is CASSFPRNYGYTF. The CDR3 nucleotides read TGTGCCAGCAGTTTTCCCAGGAACTATGGCTACACCTTC.

This clonotype appeared a single time. The V and J genes are TRBV2 and TRBJ2-2, with D possibly being TRBD1 (6 bases). V lost 8 bases, J lost 6 bases, and 16 bases lay in between. CDR3 length: 14 residues. Germline lookup yields CDR1 SNHLY and CDR2 FYNNEI. The CDR3 DNA reads as TGTGCCAGCGTAATCACAGGGTCGTCCGGGGAGCTGTTTTTT. Translation gives CASVITGSSGELFF.

The chain employs TRBV20-1 and TRBJ1-1; 10 nucleotides match TRBD1. The CDR3 consists of 12 residues. Germline V CDR1 and CDR2: DFQATT, SNEGSKA (reference sequence). Germline trimming cut 5 bases from V and 11 bases from J; bases unmatched to any gene: 8. The CDR3 spells CSAGGTGEGAFF. The CDR3 DNA sequence: TGCAGTGCTGGGGGGACAGGGGAGGGGGCTTTCTTT.

The chain joins TRBV20-1 to TRBJ1-1, with 8 positions matching TRBD1. Germline lookup yields CDR1 DFQATT and CDR2 SNEGSKA (reference sequence). The V segment lost 4 bases and the J segment 3 bases; nucleotides outside the gene matches: 7. The CDR3 is made up of 14 amino acids. The CDR3 region has the DNA TGCAGTGCTACCCGACAGGGGCGGTACACTGAAGCTTTCTTT. It codes for CSATRQGRYTEAFF.

This clonotype was seen just once. The chain joins TRBV2 to TRBJ2-3; weak D call: TRBD2 (6 bases). The germline gives CDR1 SNHLY, CDR2 FYNNEI. The V gene lost 4 bases and the J gene lost 4 bases, with 12 bases spanning the gap. The length of the CDR3 is 14 residues. CDR3 loop: CASSATGAADTQYF. In DNA form, the CDR3 reads TGTGCCAGCAGTGCTACGGGAGCGGCAGATACGCAGTATTTT. The complete variable domain, with remaining parts taken from reference TRBV2 and TRBJ2-3, reads EPEVTQTPSHQVTQMGQEVILRCVPISNHLYFYWYRQILGQKVEFLVSFYNNEISEKSEIFDDQFSVERPDGSNFTLKIRSTKLEDSAMYFCASSATGAADTQYFGPGTRLTVL.

This clonotype was seen a handful of times. This sequence joins TRBV19 and TRBJ1-1; D uncertain. The CDR3 consists of 11 residues. CDR1 is LNHDA, CDR2 SQIVND, per germline (reference sequence). V was clipped by 5 bases and J by 8 bases, with 9 bases between them. The CDR3 region is CASSFGDEAFF. In DNA, the CDR3 is TGTGCCAGTAGTTTCGGTGACGAAGCTTTCTTT.

The gene calls are TRBV7-4 and TRBJ1-1; D may be TRBD1 (5 bases). This CDR3 contains 14 residues. Germline V gene lookup returns CDR1 SGHVT and CDR2 SQSDAQ. V lost 3 bases, J lost 5 bases, and 13 bases lay in between. CDR3 sequence (DNA): TGTGCCAGCAGCTTTGAGGGCGGGGGGACTGAAGCTTTCTTT. It yields the protein CASSFEGGGTEAFF.

The chain combines TRBV27 with TRBJ1-2, with D unresolved. The CDR3 totals 13 residues. The V and J ends lost 5 bases and 4 bases respectively, with 11 bases between them. Germline V CDR1 and CDR2: MNHEY, SMNVEV (reference sequence). CDR3 amino acids: CASSRGIGYGYTF. The DNA for the CDR3 is TGTGCCAGCAGTCGAGGGATCGGCTATGGCTACACCTTC.

This clonotype has just a few counts. The chain recombines TRBV29-1 with TRBJ2-3, with D tentatively TRBD2 (6 bases). V shed 0 bases and J shed 4 bases, with 14 bases lying between them. Germline CDR1 reads SQVTM; CDR2 reads ANQGSEA. The length of the CDR3 is 15 residues. CDR3 amino acids: CSVEDRRESADTQYF. The CDR3 DNA reads as TGCAGCGTTGAAGATCGGAGGGAGTCAGCAGATACGCAGTATTTT.

The chain carries TRBV6-1 and TRBJ2-7; D uncertain. CDR3 length equals 13 residues. Germline-derived CDR1 and CDR2 are MNHNS and SASEGT. The V end lost 7 bases, the J end lost 6 bases, and 16 bases lay between the germline ends. The CDR3, as DNA: TGTGCCAGCACCCCGCGCCCCCGCCCCGAGCAGTACTTC. It yields the protein CASTPRPRPEQYF.

In this sample, this clonotype turned up a few times. V and J are TRBV7-2 and TRBJ2-5; D uncertain. This CDR3 has 14 amino acids. Germline V gene lookup returns CDR1 SGHTA and CDR2 FQGNSA. V was shortened by 5 bases and J by 2 bases, with 12 bases between the two germline ends. CDR3 sequence: CASSPGYSQETQYF. The CDR3 DNA follows: TGTGCCAGCAGCCCCGGATACAGTCAAGAGACCCAGTACTTC.

This clonotype was counted between two and nine times. The chain combines TRBV7-8 with TRBJ2-1; 10 nucleotides agree with TRBD2. After removal of 5 bases from V and 9 bases from J, the junction contained 13 bases not matched to a gene. This CDR3 is 16 amino acids long. CDR1 and CDR2 (germline): SGHVS, FQNEAQ. The CDR3 DNA follows: TGTGCCAGCAGCCCCACCGCTAGCGGGAGCAGGGGTGAGCAGTTCTTC. This encodes CASSPTASGSRGEQFF. Complete variable domain (other parts from reference TRBV7-8 and TRBJ2-1): GAGVSQSPRYKVAKRGQDVALRCDPISGHVSLFWYQQALGQGPEFLTYFQNEAQLDKSGLPSDRFFAERPEGSVSTLKIQRTQQEDSAVYLCASSPTASGSRGEQFFGPGTRLTVL.

The genes are TRBV19 and TRBJ1-2, with 10 positions matching TRBD1. Per germline, CDR1 LNHDA and CDR2 SQIVND (reference sequence). The CDR3 is 14 amino acids. J gave up 7 bases and V 6 bases, and 8 bases lay outside the gene matches. DNA of the CDR3: TGTGCCAGTAGCTGGGGACAGGGGAGTGGTGGCTACACCTTC. It encodes CASSWGQGSGGYTF.

The genes are TRBV4-2 and TRBJ2-2; 9 bases map to TRBD1. The CDR3 has 16 residues. CDR1 LGHNA and CDR2 YNFKEQ come from the germline V gene. Trimming took 5 bases from V and 6 from J; bases not matched to a gene: 10. CDR3 DNA: TGTGCCAGCAGCGAACAAACAGGGGGCGCGGCCGGGGAGCTGTTTTTT. It yields the protein CASSEQTGGAAGELFF.

The CDR3 reads CASERDGGNQPQHF. The DNA for the CDR3 is TGTGCCAGCGAGAGGGACGGGGGCAATCAGCCCCAGCATTTT. This chain links TRBV6-2 or TRBV6-3 with TRBJ1-5; perhaps TRBD1 as D (5 bases). The CDR3 runs 14 residues. Germline V gene data show CDR1 as MNHEY and CDR2 as SVGEGT. V lost 8 bases and J 2 bases, leaving 13 bases between the germline ends.

This clonotype occurred a few times. The rearrangement links TRBV6-1 to TRBJ2-5; possibly TRBD1 or TRBD2 for D (6 bases each). Germline values: CDR1 MNHNS, CDR2 SASEGT. The CDR3 loop spans 16 amino acids. V shed 1 base and J shed 4 bases, with 16 bases lying between them. The CDR3 sequence is CASSEGVQGRSETQYF. As DNA, the CDR3 is TGTGCCAGCAGTGAAGGGGTTCAGGGGAGGTCAGAGACCCAGTACTTC.